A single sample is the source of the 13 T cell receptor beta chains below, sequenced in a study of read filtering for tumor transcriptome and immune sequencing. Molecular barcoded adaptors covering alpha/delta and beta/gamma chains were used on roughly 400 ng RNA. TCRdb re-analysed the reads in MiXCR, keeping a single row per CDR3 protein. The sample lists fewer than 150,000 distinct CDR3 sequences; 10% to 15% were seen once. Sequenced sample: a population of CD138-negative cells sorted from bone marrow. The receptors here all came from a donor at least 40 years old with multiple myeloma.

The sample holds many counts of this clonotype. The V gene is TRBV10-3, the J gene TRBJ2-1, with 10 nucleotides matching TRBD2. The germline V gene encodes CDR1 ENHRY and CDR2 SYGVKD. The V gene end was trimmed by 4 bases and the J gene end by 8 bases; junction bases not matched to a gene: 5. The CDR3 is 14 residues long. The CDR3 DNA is TGTGCCATCAGTGGTTCTAGCGGGAGCCATGAGCAGTTCTTC. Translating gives CAISGSSGSHEQFF.

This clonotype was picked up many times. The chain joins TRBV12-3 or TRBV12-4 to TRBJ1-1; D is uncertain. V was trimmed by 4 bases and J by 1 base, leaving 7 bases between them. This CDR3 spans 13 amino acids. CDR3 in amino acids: CASSYQENTEAFF. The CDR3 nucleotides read TGTGCCAGCAGTTACCAGGAGAACACTGAAGCTTTCTTT.

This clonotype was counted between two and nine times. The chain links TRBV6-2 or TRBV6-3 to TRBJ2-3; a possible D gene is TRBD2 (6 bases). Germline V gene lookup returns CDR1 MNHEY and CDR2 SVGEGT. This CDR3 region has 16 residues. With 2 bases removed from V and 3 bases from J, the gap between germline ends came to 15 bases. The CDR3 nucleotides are TGTGCCAGCAGTTACCATGTGACTGGGAGGACAGATACGCAGTATTTT. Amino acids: CASSYHVTGRTDTQYF.

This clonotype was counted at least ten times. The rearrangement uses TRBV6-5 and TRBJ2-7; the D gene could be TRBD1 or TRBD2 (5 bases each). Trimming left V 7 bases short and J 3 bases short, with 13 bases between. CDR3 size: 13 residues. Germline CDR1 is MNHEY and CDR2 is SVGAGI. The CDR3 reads CASNRDGDYEQYF. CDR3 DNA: TGTGCCAGCAACCGGGACGGAGACTACGAGCAGTACTTC.

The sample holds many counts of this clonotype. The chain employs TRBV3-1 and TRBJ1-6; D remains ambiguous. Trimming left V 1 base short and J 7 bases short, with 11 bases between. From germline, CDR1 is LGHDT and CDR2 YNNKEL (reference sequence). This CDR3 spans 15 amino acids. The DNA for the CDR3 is TGTGCCAGCAGCCAAGGGACGGGCCAGAATTCACCCCTCCACTTT. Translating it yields CASSQGTGQNSPLHF.

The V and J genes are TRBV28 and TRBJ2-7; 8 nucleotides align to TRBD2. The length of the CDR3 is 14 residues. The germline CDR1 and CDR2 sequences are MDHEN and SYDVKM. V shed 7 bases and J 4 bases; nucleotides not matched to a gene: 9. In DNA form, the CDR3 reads TGTGCCAGCACCACGACGGGAGGGCCTTACGAGCAGTACTTC. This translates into CASTTTGGPYEQYF.

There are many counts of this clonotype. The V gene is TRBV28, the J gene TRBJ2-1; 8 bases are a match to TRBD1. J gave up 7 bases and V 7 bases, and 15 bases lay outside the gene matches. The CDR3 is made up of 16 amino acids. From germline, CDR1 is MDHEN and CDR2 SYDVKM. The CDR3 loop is CASTLGQGGSLNEQFF. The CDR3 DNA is TGTGCCAGCACTCTCGGACAGGGAGGTTCCCTAAATGAGCAGTTCTTC. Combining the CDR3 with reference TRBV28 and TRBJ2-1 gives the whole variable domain DVKVTQSSRYLVKRTGEKVFLECVQDMDHENMFWYRQDPGLGLRLIYFSYDVKMKEKGDIPEGYSVSREKKERFSLILESASTNQTSMYLCASTLGQGGSLNEQFFGPGTRLTVL.

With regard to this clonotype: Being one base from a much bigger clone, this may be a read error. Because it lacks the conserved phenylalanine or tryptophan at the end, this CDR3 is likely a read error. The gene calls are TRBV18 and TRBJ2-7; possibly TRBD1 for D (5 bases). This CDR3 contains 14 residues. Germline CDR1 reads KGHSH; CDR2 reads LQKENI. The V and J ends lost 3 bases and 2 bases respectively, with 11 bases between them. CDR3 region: CASSPPGPTYEQYS. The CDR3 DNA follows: TGTGCCAGCTCACCTCCAGGGCCTACCTACGAGCAGTACTCC.

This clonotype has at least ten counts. CDR3 coding DNA: TGTGCCAGCACCTGGGGAAGGGAGCTGTTTTTT. Encoded protein: CASTWGRELFF. The chain uses TRBV12-3 or TRBV12-4 and TRBJ2-2; D remains ambiguous. The CDR3 has 11 amino acids. V was shortened by 7 bases and J by 9 bases, with 9 bases between the two germline ends.

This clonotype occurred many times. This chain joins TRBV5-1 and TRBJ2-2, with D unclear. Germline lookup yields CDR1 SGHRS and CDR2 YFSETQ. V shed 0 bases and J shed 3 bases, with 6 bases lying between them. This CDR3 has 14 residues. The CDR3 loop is CASSLGIDTGELFF. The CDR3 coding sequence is TGCGCCAGCAGCTTGGGCATCGACACCGGGGAGCTGTTTTTT.

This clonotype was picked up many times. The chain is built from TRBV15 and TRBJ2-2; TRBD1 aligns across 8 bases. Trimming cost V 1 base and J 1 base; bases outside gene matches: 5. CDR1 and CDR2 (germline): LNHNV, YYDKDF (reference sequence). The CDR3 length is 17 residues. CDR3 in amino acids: CATSRGAGTGNTGELFF. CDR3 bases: TGTGCCACCAGCAGAGGGGCTGGGACAGGGAACACCGGGGAGCTGTTTTTT.

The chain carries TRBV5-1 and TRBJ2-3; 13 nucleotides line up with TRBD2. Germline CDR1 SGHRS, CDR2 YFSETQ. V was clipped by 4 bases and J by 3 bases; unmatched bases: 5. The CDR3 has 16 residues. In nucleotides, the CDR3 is TGCGCCAGCAGCGGCGGACTAGCGGGGGCTACAGATACGCAGTATTTT. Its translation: CASSGGLAGATDTQYF.

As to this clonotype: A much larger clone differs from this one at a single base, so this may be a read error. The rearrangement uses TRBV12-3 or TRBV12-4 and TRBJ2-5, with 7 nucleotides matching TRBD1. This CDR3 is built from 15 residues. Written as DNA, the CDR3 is TGTGTCAGCGGTAACAGGGACAGTTCCTCCGAGACCCAGTACTTC. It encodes CVSGNRDSSSETQYF.